The present T cell receptor beta chain was sequenced within a study of blood T cell repertoires in COVID-19 (dated by TCRdb to the early 2020s). Study-level background: Collaborator samples came from the United States, Italy and Spain and covered acute and convalescent phases of COVID-19. HLA class I and class II types, where available, came from metadata supplied by the sample provider rather than from assay-based typing. Samples were obtained from the ongoing ImmuneRACE study (first 160 participants) and from 1,254 subjects provided by 6 global collaborators. The repertoires were released in a freely available public database intended as a resource for research on the immune response to SARS-CoV-2. Subjects who had been exposed to COVID-19, were actively infected with it, or had recovered from it provided the deeply sampled blood TCRbeta repertoires that made up the dataset. The prospective study material was composed of cDNA or gDNA derived from T cells, B-cell-depleted T cells, or PBMCs. A de-identified subject ID, COVID-19 status, age in years and sex were almost always included in the sample metadata.

Concerning this clone: There is no known antigen for this receptor. No much larger clone is present one base from it, and per-base qualities are unavailable.

Whole blood was collected in K2EDTA tubes by collaborating institutions according to the institutions' own protocols. For TCRbeta analysis, collaborator samples were shipped as frozen whole blood, as isolated PBMCs, or as DNA extracted from either sample type. Based on the germline V gene, the CDR1 and CDR2 sequences are SGHDN and FVKESK. The CDR3 holds 18 amino acids from the cysteine to the phenylalanine. The CDR3 DNA has 54 bases and is translated from base 1. Trimming costs V 4 bases and J 4 bases, and their ends lie 25 bases apart. The immunoSEQ Assay, a bias-controlled multiplex PCR, was used to amplify TCRbeta CDR3 regions from genomic DNA. The original methods were these. Nucleated cell counts per sample were estimated from amplification of reference gene primers within the assay. To quantify the absolute abundance of each unique TCRbeta CDR3 rearrangement, sequence reads were collapsed and filtered. For each sample, productive Simpson clonality was calculated as the square root of Simpson's diversity index across productive rearrangements. The immuneACCESS repertoire file appears here via TCRdb, limited to in-frame rearrangements. These files lack a portion of the clones; in checked studies, under half of the deficit traces to unresolved V genes, and the cause of the others is not known. D and trimming were read from the DNA, whereas the V and J calls and clone size are those reported in that table. The sample table lists hundreds of thousands of clones, 88% of them with a count of one. 1.3% to 1.5% of the sample is held by the ten biggest clonotypes.

Findings and caveats that apply to the study as a whole: Clinical and demographic metadata were provided uncurated, with the amount varying by source and participant.

The receptor's source is a man older than 75 with acute or convalescent COVID-19. The material sequenced was peripheral blood. The chain is encoded by TRBV14 joined to TRBJ1-2; TRBD1 is perhaps the D gene, given 6 matching bases. The sequenced DNA: TGTGCCAGCAGCCCTTTTGTAATTGGGTTGGGGGCAAGCTATGGCTACACCTTC. It codes for CASSPFVIGLGASYGYTF.